These T cell receptor beta chains were read from a single sample in a study of T cell responses to AZD1222 COVID-19 vaccine. Repertoires were generated with immunoSEQ multiplex PCR, while TCRdb's copy carries only in-frame clones and drops some. Of around 71,000 clones listed, roughly 85% are singletons. The specimen was peripheral blood, collected on day 0 of AZD1222 vaccination. These receptors were collected from an adult in good health. Both conserved end residues are part of each CDR3. D genes are given only for firm matches. Some rows have no size entry. The others give once, few or many, or a class for an expanded clone.

TRBV2	NA	TRBJ2-7	NA	CASSAGKDYEQYF	TGTGCCAGCAGTGCGGGCAAGGACTACGAGCAGTACTTC
TRBV4-2	NA	TRBJ2-5	NA	CASSQDLGLGSGTQYF	TGTGCCAGCAGCCAAGATTTGGGACTGGGTTCGGGGACCCAGTACTTC
TRBV3-1/TRBV3-2	NA	TRBJ2-3	NA	CASSQGSVTQYF	TGTGCCAGCAGCCAGGGTAGTGTGACGCAGTATTTT
TRBV11-2	NA	TRBJ2-5	TRBD2	CASSPGLAAQETQYF	TGTGCCAGCAGCCCGGGACTAGCGGCACAAGAGACCCAGTACTTC
TRBV19	NA	TRBJ1-1	NA	CASSMGYKNTEAFF	TGTGCCAGTAGTATGGGATATAAGAACACTGAAGCTTTCTTT
TRBV4-1	NA	TRBJ2-1	NA	CASSRTGQNNEQFF	TGCGCCAGCAGCCGTACTGGACAAAACAATGAGCAGTTCTTC
TRBV27	NA	TRBJ1-4	NA	CASRFQGSNEKLFF	TGTGCCAGCAGGTTTCAGGGATCTAATGAAAAACTGTTTTTT
TRBV5-4	NA	TRBJ2-2	NA	CASSWGPGSGKTPGELFF	TGTGCCAGCAGCTGGGGGCCAGGGAGCGGCAAAACACCCGGGGAGCTGTTTTTT
TRBV7-2	NA	TRBJ1-2	NA	CASSLQGGNYGYTF	TGTGCCAGCAGCTTACAGGGTGGTAACTATGGCTACACCTTC
TRBV7-2	NA	TRBJ2-6	NA	CASSLMGAGANVLTF	TGTGCCAGCAGCTTAATGGGCGCTGGGGCCAACGTCCTGACTTTC
TRBV5-6	NA	TRBJ2-3	TRBD2	CASSPGLAGIDTQYF	TGTGCCAGCAGCCCTGGACTAGCGGGAATAGATACGCAGTATTTT
TRBV7-9	NA	TRBJ1-4	TRBD1	CASSLSQGSEKLFF	TGTGCCAGCAGCTTGTCACAGGGGAGTGAAAAACTGTTTTTT
TRBV30	NA	TRBJ1-1	NA	CAWGPGTEAFF	TGTGCCTGGGGGCCGGGCACTGAAGCTTTCTTT
TRBV20-1	NA	TRBJ2-4	TRBD2	CSASKLAGVDIQYF	TGCAGTGCTAGTAAACTAGCGGGAGTGGACATTCAGTACTTC
TRBV6-5	NA	TRBJ1-6	TRBD1	CASSSGQGWRPLHF	TGTGCCAGCAGTTCGGGACAGGGTTGGCGCCCCCTCCACTTT
TRBV6-5	NA	TRBJ1-1	NA	CASIRPIGSPEAFF	TGTGCCAGCATCCGCCCCATAGGGAGTCCCGAAGCTTTCTTT
TRBV18	NA	TRBJ1-5	NA	CASSPDGPIAGQPQHF	TGTGCCAGCTCTCCCGACGGGCCCATAGCCGGACAGCCCCAGCATTTT
TRBV7-2	NA	TRBJ2-3	TRBD2	CASSLKSGAGTDTQYF	TGTGCCAGCAGCTTAAAGAGCGGGGCGGGCACAGATACGCAGTATTTT
TRBV5-8	NA	TRBJ1-5	NA	CASSLRDSNQPQHF	TGTGCCAGCAGCTTGCGGGACAGCAATCAGCCCCAGCATTTT
TRBV30	NA	TRBJ2-3	NA	CAWSVGGGAADTQYF	TGTGCCTGGAGTGTTGGTGGGGGGGCAGCAGATACGCAGTATTTT
TRBV4-3	NA	TRBJ1-2	TRBD1	CASSQDRTGSYGYTF	TGCGCCAGCAGCCAAGATAGGACAGGGAGCTATGGCTACACCTTC
TRBV15	NA	TRBJ1-2	NA	CATSRVYEVANGYTF	TGTGCCACCAGCAGGGTATATGAGGTAGCTAATGGCTACACCTTC
TRBV28	once	TRBJ2-7	TRBD1	CASSKFAGTGGSYEQYF	TGTGCCAGCAGCAAGTTTGCCGGGACAGGCGGCTCCTACGAGCAGTACTTC
TRBV3-1/TRBV3-2	NA	TRBJ2-3	NA	CASSLGSSTDTQYF	TGTGCCAGCAGCCTCGGGTCCAGCACAGATACGCAGTATTTT
TRBV28	NA	TRBJ2-7	NA	CASSPSYKYEQYF	TGTGCCAGCAGCCCTTCTTATAAGTACGAGCAGTACTTC